What follows is one T cell receptor beta chain and its context. Germline-derived CDR1 and CDR2 are KGHDR and SFDVKD. This CDR3 is built from 13 residues. V lost 7 bases to trimming and J lost 2 bases, with 10 bases between them. These data belong to a study of blood T cell repertoires in COVID-19. The overall study: From the United States, Italy and Spain came samples of acute and convalescent COVID-19. From T cells, B-cell-depleted T cells, or PBMCs came the material, which was cDNA or gDNA.

Only in-frame clones appear in the TCRdb table, and some are missing; sequencing was by immunoSEQ multiplex PCR. The table includes about 140,000 clones, just over 85% detected once. The origin of this receptor is a woman aged 60-75 years with acute or convalescent COVID-19. This chain links TRBV24-1 with TRBJ1-1; the D is unclear. Sequenced input: peripheral blood. CDR3 loop: CATSPGSNTEAFF. The CDR3 region has the DNA TGTGCCACCAGCCCGGGGAGCAACACTGAAGCTTTCTTT.